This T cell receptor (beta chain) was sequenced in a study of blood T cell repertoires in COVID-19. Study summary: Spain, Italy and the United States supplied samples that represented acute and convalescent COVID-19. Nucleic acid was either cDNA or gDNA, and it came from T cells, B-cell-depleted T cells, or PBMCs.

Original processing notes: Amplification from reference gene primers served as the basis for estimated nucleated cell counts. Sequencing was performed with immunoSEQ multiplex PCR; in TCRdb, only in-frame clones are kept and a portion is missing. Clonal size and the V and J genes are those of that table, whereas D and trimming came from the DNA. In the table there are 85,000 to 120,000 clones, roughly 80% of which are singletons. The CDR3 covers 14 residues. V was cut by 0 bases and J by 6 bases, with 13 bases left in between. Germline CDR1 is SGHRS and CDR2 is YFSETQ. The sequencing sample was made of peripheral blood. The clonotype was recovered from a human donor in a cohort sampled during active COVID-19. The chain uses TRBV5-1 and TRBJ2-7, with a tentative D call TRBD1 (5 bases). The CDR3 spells CASSLEGPYFEQYF. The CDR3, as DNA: TGCGCCAGCAGCTTGGAGGGGCCTTATTTCGAGCAGTACTTC.